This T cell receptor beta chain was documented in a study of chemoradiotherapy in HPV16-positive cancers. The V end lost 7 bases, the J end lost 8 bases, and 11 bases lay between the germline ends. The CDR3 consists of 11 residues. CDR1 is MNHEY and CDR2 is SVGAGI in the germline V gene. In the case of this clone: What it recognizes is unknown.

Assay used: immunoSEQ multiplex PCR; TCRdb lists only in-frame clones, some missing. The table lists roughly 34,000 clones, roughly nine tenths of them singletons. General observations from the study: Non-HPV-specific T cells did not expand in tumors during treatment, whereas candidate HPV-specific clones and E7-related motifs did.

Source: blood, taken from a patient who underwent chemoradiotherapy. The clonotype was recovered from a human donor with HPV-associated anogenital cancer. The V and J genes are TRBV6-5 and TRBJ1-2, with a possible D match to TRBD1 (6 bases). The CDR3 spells CASKGVMGYTF. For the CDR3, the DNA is TGTGCCAGCAAGGGGGTTATGGGCTACACCTTC.